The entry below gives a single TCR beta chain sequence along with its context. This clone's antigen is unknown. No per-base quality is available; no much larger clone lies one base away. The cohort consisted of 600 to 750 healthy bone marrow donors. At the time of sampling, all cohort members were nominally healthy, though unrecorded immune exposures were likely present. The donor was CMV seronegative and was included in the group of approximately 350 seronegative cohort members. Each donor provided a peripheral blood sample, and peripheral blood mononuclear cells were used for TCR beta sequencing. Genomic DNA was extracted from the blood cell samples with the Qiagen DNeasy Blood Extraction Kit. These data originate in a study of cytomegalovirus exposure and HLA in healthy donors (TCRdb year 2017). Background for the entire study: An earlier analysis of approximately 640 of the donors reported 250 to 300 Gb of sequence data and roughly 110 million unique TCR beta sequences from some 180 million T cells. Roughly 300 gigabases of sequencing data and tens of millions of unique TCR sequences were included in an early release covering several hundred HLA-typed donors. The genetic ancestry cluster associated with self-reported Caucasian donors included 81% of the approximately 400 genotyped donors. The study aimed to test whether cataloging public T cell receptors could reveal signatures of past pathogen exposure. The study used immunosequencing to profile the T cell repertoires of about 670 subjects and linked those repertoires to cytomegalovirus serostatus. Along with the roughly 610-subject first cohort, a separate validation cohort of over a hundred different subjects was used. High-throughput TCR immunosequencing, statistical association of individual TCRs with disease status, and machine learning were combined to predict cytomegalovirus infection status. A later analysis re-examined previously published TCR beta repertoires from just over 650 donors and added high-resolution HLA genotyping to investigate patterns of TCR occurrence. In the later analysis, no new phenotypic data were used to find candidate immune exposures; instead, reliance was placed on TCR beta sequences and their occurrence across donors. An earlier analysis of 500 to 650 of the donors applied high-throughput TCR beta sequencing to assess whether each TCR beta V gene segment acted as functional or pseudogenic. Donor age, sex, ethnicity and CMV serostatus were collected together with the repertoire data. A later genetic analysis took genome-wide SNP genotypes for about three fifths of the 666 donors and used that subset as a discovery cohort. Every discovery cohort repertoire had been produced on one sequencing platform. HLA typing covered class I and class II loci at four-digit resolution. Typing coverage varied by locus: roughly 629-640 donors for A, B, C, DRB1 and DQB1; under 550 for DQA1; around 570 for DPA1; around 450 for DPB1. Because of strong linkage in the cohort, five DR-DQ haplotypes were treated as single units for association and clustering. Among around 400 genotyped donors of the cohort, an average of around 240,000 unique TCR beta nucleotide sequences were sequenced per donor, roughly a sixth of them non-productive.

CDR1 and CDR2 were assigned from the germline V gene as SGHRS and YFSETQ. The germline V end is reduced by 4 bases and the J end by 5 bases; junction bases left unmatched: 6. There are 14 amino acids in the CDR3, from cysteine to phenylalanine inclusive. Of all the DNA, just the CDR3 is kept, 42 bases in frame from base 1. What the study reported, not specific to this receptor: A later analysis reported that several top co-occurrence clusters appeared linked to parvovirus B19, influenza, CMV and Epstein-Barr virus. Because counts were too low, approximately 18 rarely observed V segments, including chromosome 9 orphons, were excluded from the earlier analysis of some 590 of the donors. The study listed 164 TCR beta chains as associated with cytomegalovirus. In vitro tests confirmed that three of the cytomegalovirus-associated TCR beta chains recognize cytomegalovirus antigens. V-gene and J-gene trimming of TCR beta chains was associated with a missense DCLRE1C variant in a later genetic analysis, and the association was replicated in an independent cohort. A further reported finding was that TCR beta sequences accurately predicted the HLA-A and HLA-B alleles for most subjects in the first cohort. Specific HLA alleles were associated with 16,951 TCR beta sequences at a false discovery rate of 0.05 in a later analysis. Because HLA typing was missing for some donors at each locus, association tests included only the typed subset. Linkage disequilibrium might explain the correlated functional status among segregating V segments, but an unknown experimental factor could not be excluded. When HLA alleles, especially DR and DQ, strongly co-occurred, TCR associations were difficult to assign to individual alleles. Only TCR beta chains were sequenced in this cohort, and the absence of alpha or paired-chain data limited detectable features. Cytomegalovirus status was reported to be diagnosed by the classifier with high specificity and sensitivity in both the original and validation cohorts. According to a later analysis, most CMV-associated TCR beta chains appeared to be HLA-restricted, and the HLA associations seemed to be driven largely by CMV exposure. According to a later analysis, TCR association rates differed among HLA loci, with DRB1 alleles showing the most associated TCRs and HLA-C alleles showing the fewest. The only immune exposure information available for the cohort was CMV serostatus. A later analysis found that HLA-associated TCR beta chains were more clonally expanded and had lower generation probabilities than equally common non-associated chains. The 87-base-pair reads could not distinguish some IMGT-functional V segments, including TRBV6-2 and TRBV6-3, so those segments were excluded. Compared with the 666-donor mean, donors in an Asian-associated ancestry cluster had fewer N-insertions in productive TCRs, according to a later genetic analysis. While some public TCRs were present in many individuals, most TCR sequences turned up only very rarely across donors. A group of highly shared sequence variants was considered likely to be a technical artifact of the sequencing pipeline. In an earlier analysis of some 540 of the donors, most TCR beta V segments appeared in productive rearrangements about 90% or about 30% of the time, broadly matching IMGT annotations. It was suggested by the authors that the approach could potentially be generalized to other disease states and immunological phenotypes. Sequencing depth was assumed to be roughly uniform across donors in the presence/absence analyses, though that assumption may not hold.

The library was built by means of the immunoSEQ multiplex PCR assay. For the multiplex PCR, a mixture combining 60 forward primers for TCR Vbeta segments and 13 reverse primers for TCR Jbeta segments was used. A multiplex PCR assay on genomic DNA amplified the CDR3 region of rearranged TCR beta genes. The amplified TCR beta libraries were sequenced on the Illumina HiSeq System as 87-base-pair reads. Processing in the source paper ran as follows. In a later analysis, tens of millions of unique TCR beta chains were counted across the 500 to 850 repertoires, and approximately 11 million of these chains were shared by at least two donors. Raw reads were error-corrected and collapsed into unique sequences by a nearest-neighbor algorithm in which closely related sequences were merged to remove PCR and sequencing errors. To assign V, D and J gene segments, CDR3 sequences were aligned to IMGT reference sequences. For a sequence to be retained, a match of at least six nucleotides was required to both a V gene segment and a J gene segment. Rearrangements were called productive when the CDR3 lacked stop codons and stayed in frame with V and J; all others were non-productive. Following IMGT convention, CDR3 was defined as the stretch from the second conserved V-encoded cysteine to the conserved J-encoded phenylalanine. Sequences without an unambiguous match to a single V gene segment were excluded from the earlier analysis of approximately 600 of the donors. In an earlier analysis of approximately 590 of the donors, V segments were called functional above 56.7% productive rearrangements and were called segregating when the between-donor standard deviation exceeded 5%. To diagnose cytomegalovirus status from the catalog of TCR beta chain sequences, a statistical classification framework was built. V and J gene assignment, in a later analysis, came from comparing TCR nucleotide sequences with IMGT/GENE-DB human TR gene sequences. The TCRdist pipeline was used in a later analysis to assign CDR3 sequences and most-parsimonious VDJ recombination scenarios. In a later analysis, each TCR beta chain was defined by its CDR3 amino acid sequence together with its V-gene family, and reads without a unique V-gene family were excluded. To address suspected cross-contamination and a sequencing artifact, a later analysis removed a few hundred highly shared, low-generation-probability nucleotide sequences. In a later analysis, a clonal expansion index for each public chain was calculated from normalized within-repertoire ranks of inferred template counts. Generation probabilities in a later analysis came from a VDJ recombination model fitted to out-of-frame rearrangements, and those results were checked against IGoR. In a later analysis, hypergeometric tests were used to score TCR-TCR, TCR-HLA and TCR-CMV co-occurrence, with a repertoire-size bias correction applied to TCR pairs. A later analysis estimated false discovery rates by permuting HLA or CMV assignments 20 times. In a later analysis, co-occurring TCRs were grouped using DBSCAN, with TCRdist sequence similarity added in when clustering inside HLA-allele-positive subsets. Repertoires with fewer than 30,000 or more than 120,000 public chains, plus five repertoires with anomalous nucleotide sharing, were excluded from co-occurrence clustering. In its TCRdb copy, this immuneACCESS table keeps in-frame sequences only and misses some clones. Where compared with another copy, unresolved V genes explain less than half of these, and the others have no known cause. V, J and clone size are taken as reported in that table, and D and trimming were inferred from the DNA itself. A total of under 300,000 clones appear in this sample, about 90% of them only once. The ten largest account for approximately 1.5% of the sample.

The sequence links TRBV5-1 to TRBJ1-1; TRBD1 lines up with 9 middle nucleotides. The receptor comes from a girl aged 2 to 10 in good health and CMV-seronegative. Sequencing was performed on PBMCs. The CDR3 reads CASSPDRGWTEAFF. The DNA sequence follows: TGCGCCAGCAGCCCGGACAGGGGATGGACTGAAGCTTTCTTT.